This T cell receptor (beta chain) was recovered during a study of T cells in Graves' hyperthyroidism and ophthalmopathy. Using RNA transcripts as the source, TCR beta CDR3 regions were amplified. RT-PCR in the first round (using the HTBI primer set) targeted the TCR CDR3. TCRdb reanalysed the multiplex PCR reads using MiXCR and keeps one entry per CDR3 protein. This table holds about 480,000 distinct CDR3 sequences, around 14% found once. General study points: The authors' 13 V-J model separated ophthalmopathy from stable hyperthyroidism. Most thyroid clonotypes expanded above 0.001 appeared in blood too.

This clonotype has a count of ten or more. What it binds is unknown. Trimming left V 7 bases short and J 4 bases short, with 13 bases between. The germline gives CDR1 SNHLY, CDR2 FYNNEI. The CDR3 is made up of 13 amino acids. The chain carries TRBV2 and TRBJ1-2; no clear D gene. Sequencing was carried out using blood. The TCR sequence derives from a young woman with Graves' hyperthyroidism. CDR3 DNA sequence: TGTGCCAGCACTCCTTTGTGGAGCTATGGCTACACCTTC. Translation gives CASTPLWSYGYTF.